This entry concerns a single TCR beta chain. The antigen remains unidentified. The data were obtained in a study of T cells after yellow fever vaccination. Study findings and constraints: A large majority of primary-vaccination clones showed up again after the booster (roughly 95% CD4, roughly 88% CD8). CD4 and CD8 compartments shared a small share of clonotypes.

Germline CDR1 KGHSH, CDR2 LQKENI. After removal of 1 base from V and 5 bases from J, the junction contained 9 bases not matched to a gene. The CDR3 length is 16 residues. TCRdb re-derived calls from the 5' RACE reads in MiXCR, one entry per CDR3 protein. The table lists under 400,000 distinct CDR3 sequences, 9.5% to 15% of them singletons. V and J are TRBV18 and TRBJ2-3; 7 bases map to TRBD2. The source material was CD4+ T cells sorted from PBMCs, sampled 15 days after the yellow fever booster vaccination. This receptor was taken from a man younger than 30 who received the YFV17D yellow fever vaccine. CDR3 in DNA: TGTGCCAGCTCACCACGGGGAGGGAGAGAAGGAGATACGCAGTATTTT. Translation: CASSPRGGREGDTQYF. Full variable domain (missing parts from reference TRBV18 and TRBJ2-3): NAGVMQNPRHLVRRRGQEARLRCSPMKGHSHVYWYRQLPEEGLKFMVYLQKENIIDESGMPKERFSAEFPKEGPSILRIQQVVRGDSAAYFCASSPRGGREGDTQYFGPGTRLTVL.